What follows are 21 T cell receptor beta chains derived from one specimen sequenced in a study of blood T cells in healthy people across ages. Using a J-beta primer mix together with a sample-barcoded 5' primer, a second PCR was run for about 6 to 12 cycles. TCRdb re-analysed the 5' RACE reads in MiXCR, keeping a single row per CDR3 protein. Among 1.5 million to 2 million distinct CDR3 sequences listed, 28% were seen once. The sequencing sample was made of blood. The receptors shown here come from a woman in her twenties or thirties in good health.

This clonotype was seen a few times. The J gene is TRBJ2-1, the V gene TRBV5-5; 9 nucleotides align to TRBD2. Germline values: CDR1 SGHKS, CDR2 YYEKEE (reference sequence). With V trimmed by 0 bases and J by 7 bases, 5 bases remained unmatched. The CDR3 contains 15 residues. CDR3 amino acids: CASSLVVAGANEQFF. DNA of the CDR3: TGTGCCAGCAGCTTGGTAGTAGCGGGAGCTAATGAGCAGTTCTTC.

Comments on this clonotype: The junction shows a germline mismatch at one end, possibly a read error. The V and J genes are TRBV29-1 and TRBJ1-1; 7 positions match TRBD1. Germline V gene sequence: CDR1 SQVTM, CDR2 ANQGSEA. This CDR3 has 13 residues. The CDR3 here is CSSRGGMNAEAFF. Here the CDR3 DNA reads TGCAGCAGCAGGGGGGGAATGAACGCTGAAGCTTTCTTT.

The J gene is TRBJ1-2, the V gene TRBV11-2, with 9 nucleotides matching TRBD1. The junction had 8 bases not matched to a gene; V was cut back by 5 bases and J by 4 bases. The CDR3 runs to 15 residues. CDR1 and CDR2 (germline): SGHAT, FQNNGV. Written as DNA, the CDR3 is TGTGCCAGCAGCGTTTCCGGGACAGGGAGCTATGGCTACACCTTC. Encoded protein: CASSVSGTGSYGYTF.

Remarks on this clonotype: It may be a read error: a sequence one base away is much more abundant. The genes are TRBV29-1 and TRBJ2-5; 9 bases map to TRBD2. The end of the DNA aligns better with TRBJ2-7, so the J call may be wrong. CDR3 length: 12 residues. Germline assignment: CDR1 SQVTM and CDR2 ANQGSEA. The CDR3 bases are TGCAGCGGCATGACTAGCGGTTACGAGCAGTACTTC. Translation gives CSGMTSGYEQYF.

The sample holds many counts of this clonotype. The chain joins TRBV29-1 to TRBJ2-1, with 8 bases that match TRBD1. The CDR3 has 12 residues. The junction had 3 bases not matched to a gene; V was cut back by 4 bases and J by 7 bases. Per the germline V gene, CDR1 is SQVTM and CDR2 is ANQGSEA. The CDR3 here is CSVVQGANEQFF. DNA for the CDR3: TGCAGCGTTGTTCAGGGGGCGAATGAGCAGTTCTTC.

The V gene is TRBV6-6, the J gene TRBJ2-5; D is perhaps TRBD2 (7 bases). Between the trimmed V and J ends, which lost 3 bases and 4 bases, there was a span of 12 bases. Looked up from germline, CDR1 is MNHNY and CDR2 is SVGAGI (reference sequence). The CDR3 has 14 residues. CDR3 in amino acids: CASSYRRGGETQYF. DNA for the CDR3: TGTGCCAGCAGTTATAGAAGGGGGGGAGAGACCCAGTACTTC.

This chain connects TRBV5-4 to TRBJ1-2; TRBD1 might be the D (6 bases). V was clipped by 0 bases and J by 4 bases, with 19 bases between them. This CDR3 has 17 amino acids. Germline CDR1 and CDR2: SGHNT and YYREEE (reference sequence). CDR3 sequence reads: CASSLGVVAGDSYGYTF. The CDR3 DNA follows: TGTGCCAGCAGCTTGGGGGTTGTGGCAGGGGACTCCTATGGCTACACCTTC.

As for this clonotype: This may arise from a read error, as a much more abundant clone is one base away. This chain joins TRBV20-1 and TRBJ2-7, with 7 positions matching TRBD2. Germline-derived CDR1 and CDR2 are DFQATT and SNEGSKA (reference sequence). J gave up 7 bases and V 5 bases, and 11 bases lay outside the gene matches. There are 13 residues in the CDR3. The CDR3: CSAGGGPYNEQYF. The CDR3 nucleotides read TGCAGTGCTGGCGGGGGTCCCTACAATGAGCAGTACTTC.

A note on this clonotype: A read error may be the cause here, since a much bigger clone is one base away. V gene TRBV2 combines with J gene TRBJ1-1; D may be TRBD1 (6 bases). Trimming took 6 bases from V and 5 from J, leaving 19 bases between them. CDR1 and CDR2 from the germline V gene are SNHLY and FYNNEI. The CDR3 has 15 amino acids. The CDR3 spells CASSAGTTRETEAFF. The CDR3 DNA reads as TGTGCCAGCAGCGCCGGGACAACCCGGGAGACTGAAGCTTTCTTT.

V and J are TRBV28 and TRBJ1-2; the D is unclear. Per germline, CDR1 MDHEN and CDR2 SYDVKM. The germline V and J ends were trimmed by 5 bases and 10 bases, with 26 bases remaining between them. The CDR3 totals 16 residues. As DNA, the CDR3 is TGTGCCAGCAGTCCCCCGGACGGACCGCACGCCATATTCTACACCTTC. The encoded protein is CASSPPDGPHAIFYTF.

The rearrangement joins TRBV5-1 to TRBJ1-4; D unclear. The CDR3 runs 18 residues. Trimming removed 0 bases from V and 0 bases from J, with 15 bases in between. Per germline, CDR1 SGHRS and CDR2 YFSETQ. The CDR3 sequence: CASSLASLSIATNEKLFF. The CDR3 DNA follows: TGCGCCAGCAGCTTGGCCTCTCTTTCAATTGCAACTAATGAAAAACTGTTTTTT. Drawing the rest from reference TRBV5-1 and TRBJ1-4, the complete variable domain is KAGVTQTPRYLIKTRGQQVTLSCSPISGHRSVSWYQQTPGQGLQFLFEYFSETQRNKGNFPGRFSGRQFSNSRSEMNVSTLELGDSALYLCASSLASLSIATNEKLFFGSGTQLSVL.

V is TRBV7-9 and J is TRBJ2-7; 13 nucleotides line up with TRBD2. The germline gives CDR1 SEHNR, CDR2 FQNEAQ (reference sequence). V shed 1 base, J shed 4 bases, and the junction held 4 bases outside the gene matches. This CDR3 contains 16 residues. The CDR3 DNA sequence: TGTGCCAGCAGCTTAGATCTGGGACTAGCGGGATACGAGCAGTACTTC. Its protein product is CASSLDLGLAGYEQYF.

This clonotype has only a few counts. The chain is built from TRBV7-2 and TRBJ1-5; no definite D call. Germline CDR1 and CDR2: SGHTA and FQGNSA. The CDR3 is made up of 17 amino acids. The ends were cut back, 4 bases at V and 0 bases at J, with 16 bases in the middle. DNA for the CDR3: TGTGCCAGCAGCTCCATCCGAGGGCCTAATAGCAATCAGCCCCAGCATTTT. Amino acids: CASSSIRGPNSNQPQHF.

The table lists this clonotype with a few counts. The chain combines TRBV6-2 or TRBV6-3 with TRBJ2-5, with 11 bases lining up with TRBD2. Per germline, CDR1 MNHEY and CDR2 SVGEGT. The CDR3 extends over 16 amino acids. The V and J ends lost 2 bases and 4 bases, in that order; junction bases with no gene match: 6. CDR3 protein: CASSYQLAGAGETQYF. Written as DNA, the CDR3 is TGTGCCAGCAGTTACCAACTAGCGGGAGCAGGAGAGACCCAGTACTTC.

This chain uses TRBV20-1 with TRBJ1-5; 8 nucleotides align to TRBD1. V trimming: 6 bases; J trimming: 0 bases; junction bases outside the gene matches: 10. CDR1 DFQATT and CDR2 SNEGSKA come from the germline V gene (reference sequence). This CDR3 contains 16 residues. In nucleotides, the CDR3 is TGCAGTGCAACAGACAGGGGCGGATATAGCAATCAGCCCCAGCATTTT. Protein: CSATDRGGYSNQPQHF.

This clonotype was detected a few times. V is TRBV7-2 and J is TRBJ2-5; 8 nucleotides agree with TRBD2. The better agreement between TRBJ2-7 and the DNA end casts doubt on the J call. Germline CDR1 SGHTA, CDR2 FQGNSA. This CDR3 is built from 15 residues. CDR3 sequence: CASSSTRGAYYEQYF. The DNA for the CDR3 is TGTGCCAGCAGCTCGACGCGGGGGGCCTATTACGAGCAGTACTTC.

The rearrangement joins TRBV7-2 to TRBJ1-5, with D possibly TRBD1 on 6 matching bases. V lost 5 bases to trimming and J lost 7 bases, with 15 bases between them. Germline V lookup: CDR1 SGHTA, CDR2 FQGNSA. The CDR3 consists of 14 residues. CDR3 bases: TGTGCCAGCAGCACCGACGCAGGGGCCCAGCCCCAGCATTTT. This gives the protein CASSTDAGAQPQHF.

The sample holds many counts of this clonotype. V and J are TRBV6-6 and TRBJ2-5, with TRBD2 matching 8 bases. The CDR3 contains 14 residues. Germline V gives CDR1 MNHNY, CDR2 SVGAGI (reference sequence). Losses at the gene ends were 4 bases for V and 4 bases for J; bases not matched to a gene: 5. This chain's CDR3 is CASSSPGGIETQYF. The CDR3 DNA sequence: TGTGCCAGCAGTTCCCCGGGAGGGATAGAGACCCAGTACTTC.

About this clonotype: This may be a read error: a much more frequent sequence differs by one nucleotide. The rearrangement links TRBV11-1 to TRBJ2-4; 8 nucleotides align to TRBD2. Unmatched junction bases numbered 5, after V lost 1 base and J lost 15 bases. This CDR3 contains 12 residues. The germline V gene encodes CDR1 SGHAT and CDR2 FQDESV (reference sequence). The CDR3 DNA reads as TGTGCCAGCAGCTTAGACAGCGGGGGTAGGTACTTC. This encodes CASSLDSGGRYF.

This clonotype has just a few counts. This sequence joins TRBV10-2 and TRBJ1-5; D is possibly TRBD1 (5 bases). This CDR3 contains 16 residues. CDR1 and CDR2 (germline): WSHSY, SAAADI. V dropped 0 bases and J dropped 2 bases, with 11 bases sitting between them. The CDR3 DNA reads TGCGCCAGCAGTGAGTCGTGGGGGTCCGGCAATCAGCCCCAGCATTTT. The encoded protein is CASSESWGSGNQPQHF.

The rearrangement joins TRBV7-3 to TRBJ2-7, with 10 positions matching TRBD2. Unmatched junction bases numbered 9, after V lost 5 bases and J lost 5 bases. Germline values: CDR1 SGHTA, CDR2 FQGTGA. The CDR3 loop spans 15 amino acids. Here the CDR3 reads CASSLTAGGPNEQYF. CDR3 DNA sequence: TGTGCCAGCAGCCTGACAGCGGGGGGGCCCAACGAGCAGTACTTC.